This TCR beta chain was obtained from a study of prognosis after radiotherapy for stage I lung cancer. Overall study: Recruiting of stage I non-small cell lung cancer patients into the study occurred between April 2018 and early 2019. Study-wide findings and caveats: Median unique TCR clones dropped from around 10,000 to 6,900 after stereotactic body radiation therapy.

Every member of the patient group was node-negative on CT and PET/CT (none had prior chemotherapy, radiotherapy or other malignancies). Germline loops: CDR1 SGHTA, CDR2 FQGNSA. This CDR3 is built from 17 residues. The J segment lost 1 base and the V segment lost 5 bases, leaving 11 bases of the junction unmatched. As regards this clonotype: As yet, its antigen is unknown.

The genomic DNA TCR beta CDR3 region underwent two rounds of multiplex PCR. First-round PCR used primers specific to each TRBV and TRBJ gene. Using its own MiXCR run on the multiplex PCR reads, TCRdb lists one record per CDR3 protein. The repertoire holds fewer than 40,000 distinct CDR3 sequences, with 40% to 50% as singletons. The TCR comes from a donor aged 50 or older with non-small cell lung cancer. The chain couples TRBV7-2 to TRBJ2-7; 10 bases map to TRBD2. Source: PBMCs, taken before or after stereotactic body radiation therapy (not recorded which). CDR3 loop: CASSTHFGLAVSYEQYF. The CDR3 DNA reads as TGTGCCAGCAGCACCCACTTCGGACTAGCGGTTTCCTACGAGCAGTACTTC. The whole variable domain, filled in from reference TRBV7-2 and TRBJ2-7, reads GAGVSQSPSNKVTEKGKDVELRCDPISGHTALYWYRQSLGQGLEFLIYFQGNSAPDKSGLPSDRFSAERTGGSVSTLTIQRTQQEDSAVYLCASSTHFGLAVSYEQYFGPGTRLTVT.